This TCR beta chain was retrieved from a study of T-cell memory formation after mild COVID-19. TCRdb analysed the 5' RACE reads with MiXCR anew, one entry per CDR3 protein. The sample carries 85,000 to 120,000 distinct CDR3 sequences, approximately 15% recorded once. Findings and limits, study-wide: Pre-infection memory contained some responding clones, which suggested that cross-reactive memory had joined. CM and EM subsets held most contracting CD4+ clones; EMRA held CD8+ ones.

The CDR3 totals 13 residues. V gave up 8 bases and J gave up 0 bases, with 8 bases separating them. Germline values: CDR1 PRHDT, CDR2 FYEKMQ (reference sequence). This clonotype has a handful of counts. Antigen: not known. The rearrangement uses TRBV13 and TRBJ2-1, with unresolved D. The origin of this receptor is an adult woman who had mild COVID-19 (a few samples of this study predate the infection). Cell type and time point are not known. What was sequenced was PBMCs or a T cell subset sorted from them (not recorded which). The CDR3, as DNA: TGTGCCAGCGGTGAATCCTCCTACAATGAGCAGTTCTTC. It codes for CASGESSYNEQFF.